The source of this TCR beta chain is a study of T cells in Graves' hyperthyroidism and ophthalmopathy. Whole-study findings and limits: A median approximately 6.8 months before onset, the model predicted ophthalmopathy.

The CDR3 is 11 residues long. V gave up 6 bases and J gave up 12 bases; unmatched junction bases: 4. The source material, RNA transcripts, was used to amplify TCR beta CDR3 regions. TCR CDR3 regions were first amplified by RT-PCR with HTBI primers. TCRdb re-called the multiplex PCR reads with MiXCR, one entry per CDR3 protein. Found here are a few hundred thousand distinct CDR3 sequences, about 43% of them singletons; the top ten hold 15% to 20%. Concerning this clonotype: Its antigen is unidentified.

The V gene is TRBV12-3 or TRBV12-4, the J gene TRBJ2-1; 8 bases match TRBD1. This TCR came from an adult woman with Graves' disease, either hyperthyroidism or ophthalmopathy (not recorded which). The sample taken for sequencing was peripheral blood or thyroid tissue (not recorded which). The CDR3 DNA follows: TGTGCCAGCAGGGACAGGGAGGTGCAGTTCTTC. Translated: CASRDREVQFF.